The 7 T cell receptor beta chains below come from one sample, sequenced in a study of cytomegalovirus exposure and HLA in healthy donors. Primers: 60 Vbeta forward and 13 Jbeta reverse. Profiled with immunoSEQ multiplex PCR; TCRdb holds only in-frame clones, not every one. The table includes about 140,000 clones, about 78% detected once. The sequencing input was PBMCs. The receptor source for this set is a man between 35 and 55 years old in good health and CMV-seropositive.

The CDR3 spells CASSLGGSNVKLFF. The CDR3 DNA reads TGTGCCAGCAGCCTAGGTGGATCAAACGTTAAACTGTTTTTT. The rearrangement links TRBV5-6 to TRBJ1-4, with D unresolved. This CDR3 spans 14 amino acids. V was cut by 4 bases and J by 11 bases, with 18 bases left in between. Germline assignment: CDR1 SGHDT and CDR2 YYEEEE.

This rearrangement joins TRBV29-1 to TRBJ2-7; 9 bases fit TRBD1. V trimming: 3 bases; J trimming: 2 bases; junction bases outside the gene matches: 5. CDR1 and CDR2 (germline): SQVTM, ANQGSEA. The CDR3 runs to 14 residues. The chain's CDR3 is CSVDTGQGPYEQYF. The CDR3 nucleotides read TGCAGCGTTGATACAGGACAGGGGCCCTACGAGCAGTACTTC.

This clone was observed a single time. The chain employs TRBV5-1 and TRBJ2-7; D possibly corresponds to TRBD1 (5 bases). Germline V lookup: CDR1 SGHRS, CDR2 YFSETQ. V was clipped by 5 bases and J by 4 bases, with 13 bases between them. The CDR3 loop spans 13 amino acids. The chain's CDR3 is CASSSGLGYEQYF. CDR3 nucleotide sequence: TGCGCCAGCAGTTCAGGGTTGGGTTACGAGCAGTACTTC. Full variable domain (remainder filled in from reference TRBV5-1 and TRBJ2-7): KAGVTQTPRYLIKTRGQQVTLSCSPISGHRSVSWYQQTPGQGLQFLFEYFSETQRNKGNFPGRFSGRQFSNSRSEMNVSTLELGDSALYLCASSSGLGYEQYFGPGTRLTVT.

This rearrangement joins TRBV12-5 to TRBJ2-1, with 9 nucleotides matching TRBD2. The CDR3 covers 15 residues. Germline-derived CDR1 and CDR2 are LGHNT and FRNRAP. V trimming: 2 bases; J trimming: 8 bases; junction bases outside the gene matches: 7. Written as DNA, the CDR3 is TGTGCTAGTGGTTTGACTAGCGGGCCCGCGGATGAGCAGTTCTTC. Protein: CASGLTSGPADEQFF.

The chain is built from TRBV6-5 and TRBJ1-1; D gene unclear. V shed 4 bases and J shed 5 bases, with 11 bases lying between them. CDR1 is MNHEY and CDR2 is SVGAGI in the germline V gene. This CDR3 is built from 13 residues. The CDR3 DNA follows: TGTGCCAGCAGTTCGCTTATGCGGACTGAAGCTTTCTTT. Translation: CASSSLMRTEAFF.

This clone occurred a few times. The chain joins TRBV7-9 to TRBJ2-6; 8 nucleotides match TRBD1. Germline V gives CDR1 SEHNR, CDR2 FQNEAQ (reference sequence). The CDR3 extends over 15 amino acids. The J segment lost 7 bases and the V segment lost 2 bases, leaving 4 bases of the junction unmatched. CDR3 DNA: TGTGCCAGCAGCTTAAGACAGGGGATTGCCAACGTCCTGACTTTC. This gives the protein CASSLRQGIANVLTF.

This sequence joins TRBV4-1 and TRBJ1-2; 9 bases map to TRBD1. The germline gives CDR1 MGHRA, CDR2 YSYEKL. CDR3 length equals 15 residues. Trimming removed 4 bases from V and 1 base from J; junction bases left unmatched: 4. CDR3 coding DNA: TGCGCCAGCAGCCCGTGGGGACAGGGTAACTATGGCTACACCTTC. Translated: CASSPWGQGNYGYTF.